This TCR beta chain was found in a study of CD8 T cells in ankylosing spondylitis. Study conclusions and caveats: Matched synovial fluid from ankylosing spondylitis patients was reported to be enriched for disease-linked clones.

Preparation of TCR beta libraries was done by quantitative 5'-RACE with molecular barcodes. MiXCR, run by TCRdb on the 5' RACE reads, gives a single entry per CDR3 protein. The sample records 30,000 to 45,000 distinct CDR3 sequences, around an eighth being singletons. Germline values: CDR1 ENHRY, CDR2 SYGVKD. This CDR3 comprises 12 residues. Trimming took off 10 bases at V and 7 bases at J, with 13 bases between the two ends. Remarks on this clonotype: Its matching antigen is unknown.

The specimen sequenced was synovial fluid, either unsorted or a sorted T cell fraction (not recorded which). The J gene is TRBJ2-2, the V gene TRBV10-3; no reliable D call. The source is a male donor with ankylosing spondylitis. CDR3 in DNA: TGTGCCAGCCAGTGGAGACACGGGGAGCTGTTTTTT. It translates to CASQWRHGELFF.